Listed below are T cell receptor beta chains from one sample, sequenced in a study of T-cell memory formation after mild COVID-19. Each CDR3 protein is one row after TCRdb ran MiXCR on the 5' RACE reads. The repertoire holds approximately 500,000 distinct CDR3 sequences, roughly 25% seen once, with approximately 12% in the top ten. The material sequenced was PBMCs or a T cell subset sorted from them (not recorded which). These receptors all stem from an adult woman who had mild COVID-19 (a few samples of this study predate the infection). Cell type and time point are not known. The CDR3 runs from the conserved cysteine through the conserved F or W. The D gene is left open where the match is weak. Expanded clones get a size class; other rows say once, few or many, or leave the size out.

D	size	V	J	DNA	CDR3
NA	NA	TRBV6-6	TRBJ2-7	TGTGCCAGCGCCTTTGCGGGAACCTACGAGCAGTACTTC	CASAFAGTYEQYF
TRBD1	NA	TRBV6-1	TRBJ1-5	TGTGCCAGCAGTGACGGGGACAGCCTATCTCGGCCCCAGCATTTT	CASSDGDSLSRPQHF
NA	NA	TRBV5-1	TRBJ2-3	TGCGCCAGCAGCCCAACTCGGTCCACAGATACGCAGTATTTT	CASSPTRSTDTQYF
NA	NA	TRBV6-5	TRBJ2-7	TGTGCCAGCAGTTACTCTTCCCTACGGGGGAGCTCCTACGAGCAGTACTTC	CASSYSSLRGSSYEQYF
TRBD1	NA	TRBV7-9	TRBJ2-4	TGTGCCAGCAGTTCCTCAGGGGGTTCGGTTCAAAACATTCAGTACTTC	CASSSSGGSVQNIQYF
TRBD1	NA	TRBV10-3	TRBJ2-1	TGTGCCATCAGTGATTACCGGGACAGGGGGGTCAATGAGCAGTTCTTC	CAISDYRDRGVNEQFF
NA	NA	TRBV7-9	TRBJ1-3	TGTGCCAGCAGCTTAGAAGTAGCGGACACCATATATTTT	CASSLEVADTIYF
TRBD2	NA	TRBV4-2	TRBJ2-1	TGTGCCAGCAGCCAAGTTTCGGCGACTAGCGGGAGGGTCCTCCAGTTCTTC	CASSQVSATSGRVLQFF
TRBD2	NA	TRBV12-3/TRBV12-4	TRBJ2-7	TGTGCCAGCAGCTTGGGACTAGCGGGAGGGATTCTCTCCTACGAGCAGTACTTC	CASSLGLAGGILSYEQYF
NA	NA	TRBV4-3	TRBJ2-7	TGCGCCAGCAGTCCCGACAGGCGGGCCTACGAGCAGTACTTC	CASSPDRRAYEQYF
TRBD1	few	TRBV5-1	TRBJ2-7	TGCGCCAGCAGCCCGGCGCCGGGACAGCCGAACACCTACGAGCAGTACTTC	CASSPAPGQPNTYEQYF
TRBD1	few	TRBV19	TRBJ1-1	TGTGCCAGTAGTATGGGACAGGGATGGTACACTGAAGCTTTCTTT	CASSMGQGWYTEAFF
NA	NA	TRBV11-2	TRBJ2-3	TGTGCCAGCAGGTCCTGGGGTCGCAACACAGATACGCAGTATTTT	CASRSWGRNTDTQYF
NA	NA	TRBV30	TRBJ2-1	TGTGCCTGGGGTGGACTGGTCAACAATGAGCAGTTCTTC	CAWGGLVNNEQFF
TRBD2	few	TRBV25-1	TRBJ2-3	TGTGCCAGCAGCACAGCTCGGACTAGTCGGTGGGGTCGCACAGATACGCAGTATTTT	CASSTARTSRWGRTDTQYF
TRBD1	few	TRBV4-1	TRBJ2-7	TGCGCCAGCAGCCGGGACAGCAAGCCGTACGAGCAGTACTTC	CASSRDSKPYEQYF
TRBD2	NA	TRBV20-1	TRBJ2-1	TGCAGTGCTAGAAGGAGCGGGAGTTATTATGAGCAGTTC	CSARRSGSYYEQF
NA	few	TRBV4-3	TRBJ2-5	TGCGCCAGCAGCCAAGATTCAGCGGAGACCCAGTACTTC	CASSQDSAETQYF
NA	few	TRBV3-1	TRBJ2-2	TGTGCCAGCAGCCAAGTTAACACCGGGGAGCTGTTTTTT	CASSQVNTGELFF
NA	NA	TRBV24-1	TRBJ2-2	TGTGCCTCCTCCCCCGGGGCTCTGAACACCGGGGAGCTGTTTTTT	CASSPGALNTGELFF
TRBD2	few	TRBV11-2	TRBJ2-1	TGTGCCAGCAGCTTAGGCGGGGGGGGTGAGCAGTTCTTC	CASSLGGGGEQFF
TRBD1	NA	TRBV27	TRBJ1-1	TGTGCCAGCAGGATAGATAGGACAGGGTGGACTGAAGCTTTCTTT	CASRIDRTGWTEAFF
TRBD1	NA	TRBV19	TRBJ1-1	TGTGCCAGTGCTAAGATCGGGACAGGGGGCACTGAAGCTTTCTTT	CASAKIGTGGTEAFF
NA	few	TRBV7-2	TRBJ2-2	TGTGCCAGCAGCCCGTTGACAGGTCTTACCACCGGGGAGCTGTTTTTT	CASSPLTGLTTGELFF
NA	NA	TRBV3-1	TRBJ2-4	TGTGCCAGCAGCGAACAGGGGGGGGTAGCCAAAAACATTCAGTACTTC	CASSEQGGVAKNIQYF
NA	NA	TRBV7-8	TRBJ2-3	TGTGCCAGCAGCTTAGTAGGTGTCATTACGCAGTATTTT	CASSLVGVITQYF
NA	few	TRBV11-2	TRBJ2-5	TGTGCCAGCCTGATGGGAGAGACCCAGTACTTC	CASLMGETQYF
NA	few	TRBV7-9	TRBJ2-1	TGTGCCAGCAGCTTAGTGACAAGCGCCCACAATGAGCAGTTCTTC	CASSLVTSAHNEQFF
TRBD1	few	TRBV6-5	TRBJ2-1	TGTGCCAGCAGGAGCGACAGGGGGTCCTACAATGAGCAGTTCTTC	CASRSDRGSYNEQFF
NA	NA	TRBV5-6	TRBJ2-1	TGTGCCAGCAGCTTCCTATCGGGAGTTCCCTACAATGAGCAGTTCTTC	CASSFLSGVPYNEQFF
NA	NA	TRBV11-2	TRBJ1-1	TGTGCCAGCAGCCGGGGGACTTTTGGCGCTTTCTTT	CASSRGTFGAFF
TRBD1	NA	TRBV5-1	TRBJ2-7	TGCGCCAGCAGCCCACTAATACCCCGGGACAGGCAGTACTTC	CASSPLIPRDRQYF